Detailed here is one T cell receptor beta chain. Other DNA variants within this sample encode the same CDR3. This record comes from a study of shared clonotypes between healthy human individuals. CDR3 length: 14 amino acids. In germline, CDR1 is SGDLS, CDR2 YYNGEE. Trimming shortened V by 2 bases and J by 3 bases, and 11 bases separated the two germline ends. Libraries were prepared by immunoSEQ multiplex PCR; TCRdb keeps only in-frame clonotypes and omits some of them. The sample lists about 1 million clones; about three quarters were seen once. This chain links TRBV9 with TRBJ2-5; possible D gene TRBD1, 6 bases. The clonotype originates from a man aged 18 to 30 in good health. The sequenced sample consisted of memory CD4+ T cells sorted from blood. Subset meaning: CD45RA-negative fraction. CDR3 in amino acids: CASSVAQGKETQYF. CDR3 in DNA: TGTGCCAGCAGCGTGGCACAGGGAAAAGAGACCCAGTACTTC. The entire variable domain, with the rest obtained from reference TRBV9 and TRBJ2-5, is as follows: DSGVTQTPKHLITATGQRVTLRCSPRSGDLSVYWYQQSLDQGLQFLIQYYNGEERAKGNILERFSAQQFPDLHSELNLSSLELGDSALYFCASSVAQGKETQYFGPGTRLLVL.